The source of this TCR beta chain is a study of PD-1 blockade in classical Hodgkin lymphoma. Study results and caveats: CD4+ TCR diversity rose significantly by C4D1, and CD8+ TCR diversity did not.

Brentuximab vedotin exposure varied among the patients, all of whom had relapsed after autologous stem cell transplantation. The protocol was immunoSEQ multiplex PCR, while the TCRdb copy is restricted to in-frame clones and leaves out a portion. The table includes fewer than 25,000 clones, about 80% detected once. Remarks on this clone: Its target is not known.

The CDR3 spans 15 residues. The germline gives CDR1 SGHTA, CDR2 FQGTGA. V lost 2 bases and J lost 3, with 14 bases in between. The receptor's source is a human donor with classical Hodgkin lymphoma. The chain joins TRBV7-3 to TRBJ2-7; tentatively, D is TRBD1 (6 bases). This sample comprised peripheral blood mononuclear cells (PBMCs), obtained at baseline. Here the CDR3 DNA reads TGTGCCAGCAGCTTACACCCGGACAGCTTCTACGAGCAGTACTTC. It is translated as CASSLHPDSFYEQYF.